Shown below are 19 T cell receptor beta chains from a single sample sequenced in a study of T-cell reconstitution after alpha-beta-depleted transplantation in children. A library of TCRbeta sequences, prepared with unique molecular identifiers, was generated. TCRdb called the PCR reads again in MiXCR, with one record for every CDR3 protein. Of about 360,000 distinct CDR3 sequences listed, roughly 15% are singletons. The source material was PBMCs, sampled from the stem cell graft. The receptors here all came from a human donor who donated a stem cell graft to a child with Fanconi anemia.

This clonotype was counted a few times. The chain joins TRBV9 to TRBJ2-1, with a weak D call TRBD2 (7 bases). Deletions cut 4 bases from V and 7 bases from J, with 21 bases between. From germline, CDR1 is SGDLS and CDR2 YYNGEE. The CDR3 covers 16 residues. CDR3 sequence: CASSRLFRGGRNEQFF. CDR3 bases: TGTGCCAGCAGCCGACTATTTAGGGGGGGCCGGAATGAGCAGTTCTTC. The entire variable domain, with the rest obtained from reference TRBV9 and TRBJ2-1, is as follows: DSGVTQTPKHLITATGQRVTLRCSPRSGDLSVYWYQQSLDQGLQFLIQYYNGEERAKGNILERFSAQQFPDLHSELNLSSLELGDSALYFCASSRLFRGGRNEQFFGPGTRLTVL.

This clonotype was found many times. This chain uses TRBV29-1 with TRBJ2-3; D may be TRBD1 or TRBD2 (5 bases each). CDR1 is SQVTM, CDR2 ANQGSEA, per germline. The CDR3 runs 11 residues. V gave up 7 bases and J gave up 0 bases, with 5 bases separating them. Here the CDR3 DNA reads TGCAGCGGGGACAGCACAGATACGCAGTATTTT. This encodes CSGDSTDTQYF.

This clonotype was seen a few times. The gene calls are TRBV4-2 and TRBJ2-7; tentatively, D is TRBD1 (5 bases). Germline loops: CDR1 LGHNA, CDR2 YNFKEQ. The V end lost 1 base, the J end lost 3 bases, and 13 bases lay between the germline ends. The CDR3 loop spans 15 amino acids. CDR3 nucleotide sequence: TGTGCCAGCAGCCAAGTAAGGGGCCAGGGCTACGAGCAGTACTTC. Translating it yields CASSQVRGQGYEQYF.

This clonotype was observed at least ten times. The DNA of the CDR3 is TGCAGTGGGGCCACAGATACGCAGTATTTT. Protein sequence: CSGATDTQYF. The chain is built from TRBV29-1 and TRBJ2-3, with a tentative D call TRBD1 (5 bases). The CDR3 sequence is 10 residues long. CDR1 is SQVTM, CDR2 ANQGSEA, per germline.

This clonotype was observed a handful of times. The chain's CDR3 is CASSQFETGETQYF. CDR3 coding DNA: TGTGCCAGCTCCCAGTTTGAGACCGGGGAGACCCAGTACTTC. The rearrangement links TRBV12-3 or TRBV12-4 to TRBJ2-5; D gene ambiguous. The V end lost 8 bases, the J end lost 5 bases, and 18 bases lay between the germline ends. This CDR3 comprises 14 residues.

This clonotype was counted only a few times. The rearrangement uses TRBV12-3 or TRBV12-4 and TRBJ2-1; possible D gene TRBD2, 6 bases. The ends were cut back, 7 bases at V and 2 bases at J, with 18 bases in the middle. This CDR3 comprises 16 residues. DNA for the CDR3: TGTGCCAGCACCCTCAATCTGGCGGGACCCTACAATGAGCAGTTCTTC. Translating it yields CASTLNLAGPYNEQFF.

The chain recombines TRBV20-1 with TRBJ1-5; TRBD1 agrees at 8 bases. Trimming cost V 3 bases and J 2 bases; bases outside gene matches: 3. The V gene's germline CDR1 is DFQATT and CDR2 SNEGSKA (reference sequence). The CDR3 covers 14 residues. CDR3 bases: TGCAGTGCTAGGTCAGGGGGCGGCAATCAGCCCCAGCATTTT. Amino acid sequence: CSARSGGGNQPQHF.

The chain links TRBV5-1 to TRBJ2-3, with D possibly being TRBD2 (6 bases). The germline CDR1 and CDR2 sequences are SGHRS and YFSETQ. The CDR3 length is 15 residues. V was trimmed by 1 base and J by 5 bases, leaving 14 bases between them. The chain's CDR3 is CASSLSGGVRDTQYF. In DNA, the CDR3 is TGCGCCAGCAGCTTGTCTGGCGGGGTGAGAGATACGCAGTATTTT.

The table lists this clonotype with a few counts. V and J are TRBV6-2 or TRBV6-3 and TRBJ2-1; 8 positions agree with TRBD2. Germline CDR1 MNHEY, CDR2 SVGEGT. V trimming: 5 bases; J trimming: 3 bases; junction bases outside the gene matches: 3. The length of the CDR3 is 14 residues. CDR3 sequence reads: CASSAGLDYNEQFF. As DNA, the CDR3 is TGTGCCAGCAGTGCGGGACTAGACTACAATGAGCAGTTCTTC.

This chain links TRBV12-3 or TRBV12-4 with TRBJ1-3, with 7 nucleotides matching TRBD1. V lost 6 bases to trimming and J lost 0 bases; unmatched junction nucleotides: 5. The CDR3 has 15 amino acids. The CDR3 loop reads CASSPQGSSGNTIYF. DNA of the CDR3: TGTGCCAGCAGCCCACAGGGGAGCTCTGGAAACACCATATATTTT.

This clonotype was detected many times. This chain uses TRBV7-6 with TRBJ1-1; D not resolved. Trimming removed 2 bases at V and 4 bases at J, with 8 bases between. CDR1 and CDR2 (germline): SGHVS, FNYEAQ. This CDR3 comprises 13 residues. CDR3 DNA: TGTGCCAGCAGCTTAAACCGTGGCACTGAAGCTTTCTTT. It encodes CASSLNRGTEAFF.

This rearrangement joins TRBV20-1 to TRBJ2-1; the D gene could be TRBD1 or TRBD2 (5 bases each). Germline V CDR1 and CDR2: DFQATT, SNEGSKA (reference sequence). The CDR3 is made up of 15 amino acids. V lost 3 bases and J 0 bases, leaving 12 bases between the germline ends. CDR3 region: CSASPSGSSYNEQFF. The CDR3, as DNA: TGCAGTGCTAGCCCTTCAGGGAGCTCCTACAATGAGCAGTTCTTC.

This clonotype showed up just a few times. The chain joins TRBV12-3 or TRBV12-4 to TRBJ2-7; D possibly corresponds to TRBD1 (6 bases). V lost 5 bases and J 7 bases, leaving 15 bases between the germline ends. This CDR3 contains 13 residues. CDR3 region: CASSPGTQWEQYF. The CDR3 DNA sequence: TGTGCCAGCAGTCCCGGGACACAGTGGGAGCAGTACTTC.

This clonotype has more than one count but fewer than ten. V gene TRBV6-1 combines with J gene TRBJ2-3; possible D gene TRBD1, 5 bases. In germline, CDR1 is MNHNS, CDR2 SASEGT. Trimming cost V 6 bases and J 4 bases, with 14 bases left between them. The CDR3 is made up of 14 amino acids. DNA of the CDR3: TGTGCCAGCAGCGTAGAATTACAGGCAGATACGCAGTATTTT. This translates into CASSVELQADTQYF.

Many counts were recorded for this clonotype. The V and J genes are TRBV5-1 and TRBJ2-2, with D tentatively TRBD1 (5 bases). Germline V gene data show CDR1 as SGHRS and CDR2 as YFSETQ. Between the trimmed V and J ends, which lost 0 bases and 6 bases, there was a span of 15 bases. The CDR3 length is 16 residues. The CDR3 reads CASSLVAGPSSGELFF. The CDR3 nucleotides are TGCGCCAGCAGCTTGGTAGCAGGGCCCTCGTCCGGGGAGCTGTTTTTT. Drawing the rest from reference TRBV5-1 and TRBJ2-2, the complete variable domain is KAGVTQTPRYLIKTRGQQVTLSCSPISGHRSVSWYQQTPGQGLQFLFEYFSETQRNKGNFPGRFSGRQFSNSRSEMNVSTLELGDSALYLCASSLVAGPSSGELFFGEGSRLTVL.

Many counts were recorded for this clonotype. The V call is TRBV7-6, the J call TRBJ2-5; no firm D call. CDR3 length equals 14 residues. Trimming took off 1 base at V and 4 bases at J, with 10 bases between the two ends. Per germline, CDR1 SGHVS and CDR2 FNYEAQ. In DNA, the CDR3 is TGTGCCAGCAGCTTAGATCCAAGGGCAGAGACCCAGTACTTC. It encodes CASSLDPRAETQYF.

This clonotype turned up a few times. The V and J genes are TRBV12-3 or TRBV12-4 and TRBJ2-1, with TRBD1 matching 7 bases. The CDR3 has 15 residues. V lost 5 bases, J lost 3 bases, and 7 bases stayed unmatched. In nucleotides, the CDR3 is TGTGCCAGCAGTCCAGAAGGGGGCAGCTACAATGAGCAGTTCTTC. It yields the protein CASSPEGGSYNEQFF.

This clonotype was recorded at least ten times. The chain has TRBV4-3 and TRBJ2-2; D perhaps matches TRBD1 (6 bases). V was cut by 6 bases and J by 0 bases, with 11 bases left in between. Germline CDR1 and CDR2: LGHNA and YSLEER. CDR3 size: 15 residues. CDR3 in DNA: TGCGCCAGCAGTACAGGGACAACGAACACCGGGGAGCTGTTTTTT. It codes for CASSTGTTNTGELFF.

The DNA for the CDR3 is TGTGCCAGCAGTTTCACGAGGGGTGGGGAGCAGTTCTTC. It is translated as CASSFTRGGEQFF. The chain uses TRBV28 and TRBJ2-1; D possibly matches TRBD1 or TRBD2 (5 bases each). The CDR3 is 13 residues long. CDR1 is MDHEN, CDR2 SYDVKM, per germline. Trimming removed 3 bases at V and 10 bases at J, with 13 bases between. Drawing the rest from reference TRBV28 and TRBJ2-1, the complete variable domain is DVKVTQSSRYLVKRTGEKVFLECVQDMDHENMFWYRQDPGLGLRLIYFSYDVKMKEKGDIPEGYSVSREKKERFSLILESASTNQTSMYLCASSFTRGGEQFFGPGTRLTVL.